This TCR beta chain was captured by sequencing in a study of T cell responses to AZD1222 COVID-19 vaccine. Whole-study findings and limits: Spike-specific TCR breadth rose after two AZD1222 doses, and depth rose as well. Baseline seropositives among AZD1222 recipients totaled only five to seven. Dominant at 160-218 and 743-854, vaccine-associated CD4 TCRs also spanned spike. Donors were chiefly white British, with a greater number of females, and clonal diversity was perhaps underestimated.

CDR1 is SNHLY, CDR2 FYNNEI, per germline. CDR3 size: 16 residues. The J segment lost 7 bases and the V segment lost 6 bases, leaving 12 bases of the junction unmatched. Of note for this clone: What it binds is unknown.

Using immunoSEQ multiplex PCR, the repertoire was profiled, and TCRdb retains in-frame clones only, with some absent. The table lists some 130,000 clones, roughly 85% of them singletons. The chain employs TRBV2 and TRBJ1-5, with 10 bases identical to TRBD1. This TCR was recovered from an adult in good health. This specimen consisted of peripheral blood, obtained on day 0 of AZD1222 vaccination. DNA of the CDR3: TGTGCCAGCAGCGCCGGAGGGACAGGGGTGGAACAGCCCCAGCATTTT. Encoded protein: CASSAGGTGVEQPQHF. Full variable domain (outside the CDR3, taken from reference TRBV2 and TRBJ1-5): EPEVTQTPSHQVTQMGQEVILRCVPISNHLYFYWYRQILGQKVEFLVSFYNNEISEKSEIFDDQFSVERPDGSNFTLKIRSTKLEDSAMYFCASSAGGTGVEQPQHFGDGTRLSIL.